Sequencing of this T cell receptor (beta chain) was carried out in a study of early stage breast cancer tumors. Study-level information: Most of the 16 invasive tumors were ER+, PR+ and HER2-. Samples were sequenced at 9 to 10-fold average coverage.

This clone was seen more than once but under ten times. Sequencing was performed with immunoSEQ multiplex PCR; in TCRdb, only in-frame clones are kept and a portion is missing. The sample contains about 38,000 clones, about 68% of which appear only once. V was clipped by 8 bases and J by 5 bases, with 13 bases between them. The CDR3 covers 13 residues. Germline loops: CDR1 MNHNS, CDR2 SASEGT. The V and J genes are TRBV6-1 and TRBJ1-5; the D gene is possibly TRBD1 (5 bases). The sequence derives from a person aged 60 to 70 with breast cancer. The sequenced material came from blood. CDR3 protein: CASSTFRDQPQHF. The CDR3 DNA sequence: TGTGCCAGCTCCACCTTCAGGGATCAGCCCCAGCATTTT.